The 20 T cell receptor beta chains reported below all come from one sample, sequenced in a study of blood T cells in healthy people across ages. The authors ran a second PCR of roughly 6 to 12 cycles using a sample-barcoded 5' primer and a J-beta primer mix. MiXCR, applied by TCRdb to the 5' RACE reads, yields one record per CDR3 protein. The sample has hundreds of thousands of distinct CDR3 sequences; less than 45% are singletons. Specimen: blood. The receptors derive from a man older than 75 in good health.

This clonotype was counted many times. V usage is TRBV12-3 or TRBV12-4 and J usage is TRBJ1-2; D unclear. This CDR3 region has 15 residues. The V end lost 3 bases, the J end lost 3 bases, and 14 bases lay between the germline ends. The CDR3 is CASSFGQSSYYGYTF. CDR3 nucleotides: TGTGCCAGCAGTTTTGGCCAAAGTTCATACTATGGCTACACCTTC.

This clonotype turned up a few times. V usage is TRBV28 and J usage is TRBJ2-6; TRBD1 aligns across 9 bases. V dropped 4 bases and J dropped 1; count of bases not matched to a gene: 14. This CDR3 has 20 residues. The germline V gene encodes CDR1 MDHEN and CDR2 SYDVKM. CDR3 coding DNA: TGTGCCAGCAGTTCCAGACCCCACAGGGGGCGCAGATCTGGGGCCAACGTCCTGACTTTC. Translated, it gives CASSSRPHRGRRSGANVLTF.

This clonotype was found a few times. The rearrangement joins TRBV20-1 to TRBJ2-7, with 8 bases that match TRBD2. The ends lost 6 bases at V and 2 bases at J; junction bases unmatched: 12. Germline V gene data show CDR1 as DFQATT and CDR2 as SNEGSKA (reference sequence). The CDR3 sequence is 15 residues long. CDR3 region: CSARPLAGNTYEQYF. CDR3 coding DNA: TGCAGTGCCAGACCCCTAGCGGGTAACACCTACGAGCAGTACTTC.

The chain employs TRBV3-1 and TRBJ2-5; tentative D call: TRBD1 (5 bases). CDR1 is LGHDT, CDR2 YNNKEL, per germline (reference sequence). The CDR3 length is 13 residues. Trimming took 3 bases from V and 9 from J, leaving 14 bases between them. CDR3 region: CASSHRVVGAQYF. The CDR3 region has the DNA TGTGCCAGCAGCCACAGGGTGGTAGGGGCCCAGTACTTC.

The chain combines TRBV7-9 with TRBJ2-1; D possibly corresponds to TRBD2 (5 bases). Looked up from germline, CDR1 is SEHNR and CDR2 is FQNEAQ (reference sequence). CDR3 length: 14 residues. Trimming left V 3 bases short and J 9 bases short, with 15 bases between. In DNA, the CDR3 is TGTGCCAGCAGCTTCGGAGGCGAGGTGATTGAGCAGTTCTTC. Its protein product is CASSFGGEVIEQFF.

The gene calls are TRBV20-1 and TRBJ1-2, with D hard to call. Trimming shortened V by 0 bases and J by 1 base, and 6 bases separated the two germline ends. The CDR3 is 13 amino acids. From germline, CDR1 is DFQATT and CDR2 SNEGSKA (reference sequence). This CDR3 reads CSARDYINYGYTF. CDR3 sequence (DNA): TGCAGTGCTAGAGATTACATTAACTATGGCTACACCTTC.

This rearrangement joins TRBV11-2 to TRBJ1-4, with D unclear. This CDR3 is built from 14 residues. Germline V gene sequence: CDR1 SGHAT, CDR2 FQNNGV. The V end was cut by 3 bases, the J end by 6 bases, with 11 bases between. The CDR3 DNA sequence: TGTGCCAGCAGCTTTACATCCTTGGATGAAAAACTGTTTTTT. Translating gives CASSFTSLDEKLFF.

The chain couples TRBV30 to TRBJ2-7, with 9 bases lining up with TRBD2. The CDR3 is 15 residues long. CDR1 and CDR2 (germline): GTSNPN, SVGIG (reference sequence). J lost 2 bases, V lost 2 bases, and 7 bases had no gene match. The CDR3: CAWSPRTSAPYEQYF. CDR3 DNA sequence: TGTGCCTGGAGTCCCCGGACTAGCGCACCCTACGAGCAGTACTTC.

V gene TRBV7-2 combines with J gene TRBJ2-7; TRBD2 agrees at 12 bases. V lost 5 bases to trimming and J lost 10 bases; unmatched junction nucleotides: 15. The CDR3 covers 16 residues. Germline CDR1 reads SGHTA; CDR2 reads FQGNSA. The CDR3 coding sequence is TGTGCCAGCAGCCAAAGACTAGCGGGGGATCAAGAGGCCCAGTACTTC. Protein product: CASSQRLAGDQEAQYF.

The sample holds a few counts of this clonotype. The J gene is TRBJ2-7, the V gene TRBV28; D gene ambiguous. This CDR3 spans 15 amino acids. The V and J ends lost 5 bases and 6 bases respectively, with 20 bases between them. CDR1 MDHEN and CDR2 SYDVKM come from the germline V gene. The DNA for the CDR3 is TGTGCCAGCAGTCCAGGTCAGACCCCCAACGGCGAGCAGTACTTC. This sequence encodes CASSPGQTPNGEQYF.

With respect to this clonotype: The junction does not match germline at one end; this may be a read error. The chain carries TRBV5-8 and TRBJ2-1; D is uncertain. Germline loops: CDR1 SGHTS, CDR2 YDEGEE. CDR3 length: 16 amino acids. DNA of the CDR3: TGTGCCAGCAGCTTCAAAGCCTTACTCTCCTACAATGAGCGGTTCTTC. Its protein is CASSFKALLSYNERFF. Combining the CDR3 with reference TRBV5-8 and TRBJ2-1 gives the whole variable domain EAGVTQSPTHLIKTRGQQATLRCSPISGHTSVYWYQQALGLGLQFLLWYDEGEERNRGNFPPRFSGRQFPNYSSELNVNALELEDSALYLCASSFKALLSYNERFFGPGTRLTVL.

The CDR3 reads CASSQDGRAGIQYF. Here the CDR3 DNA reads TGCGCCAGCAGCCAAGATGGCAGGGCAGGTATTCAGTACTTC. This chain uses TRBV4-3 with TRBJ2-4; weak D call: TRBD1 (5 bases). The germline V gene encodes CDR1 LGHNA and CDR2 YSLEER. This CDR3 contains 14 residues. The germline V and J ends were trimmed by 0 bases and 10 bases, with 13 bases remaining between them.

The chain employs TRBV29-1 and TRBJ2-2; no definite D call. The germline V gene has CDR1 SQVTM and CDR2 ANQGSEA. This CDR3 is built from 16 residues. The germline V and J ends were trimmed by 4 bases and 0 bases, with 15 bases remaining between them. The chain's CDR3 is CSVGEVGYANTGELFF. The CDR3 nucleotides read TGCAGCGTTGGCGAGGTTGGGTATGCGAACACCGGGGAGCTGTTTTTT.

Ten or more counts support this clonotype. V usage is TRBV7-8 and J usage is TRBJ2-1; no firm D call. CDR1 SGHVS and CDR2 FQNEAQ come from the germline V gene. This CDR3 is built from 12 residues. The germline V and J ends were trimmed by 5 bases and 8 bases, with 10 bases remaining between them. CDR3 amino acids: CASSQGPDEQFF. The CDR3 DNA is TGTGCCAGCAGCCAAGGGCCAGATGAGCAGTTCTTC.

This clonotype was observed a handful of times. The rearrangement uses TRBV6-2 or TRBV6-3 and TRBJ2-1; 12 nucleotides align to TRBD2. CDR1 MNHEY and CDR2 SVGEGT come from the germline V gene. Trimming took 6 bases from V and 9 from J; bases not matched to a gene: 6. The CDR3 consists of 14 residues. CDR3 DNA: TGTGCCAGCAGCTGGACTAGCGGGATACTTGAGCAGTTCTTC. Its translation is CASSWTSGILEQFF.

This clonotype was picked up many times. The CDR3 protein is CASSVWGEQYF. The CDR3 DNA follows: TGTGCCAGCAGTGTATGGGGGGAGCAGTACTTC. The chain joins TRBV12-3 or TRBV12-4 to TRBJ2-7; TRBD1 or TRBD2 may be the D gene (5 bases each). V lost 5 bases, J lost 7 bases, and 9 bases lay in between. This CDR3 region has 11 residues.

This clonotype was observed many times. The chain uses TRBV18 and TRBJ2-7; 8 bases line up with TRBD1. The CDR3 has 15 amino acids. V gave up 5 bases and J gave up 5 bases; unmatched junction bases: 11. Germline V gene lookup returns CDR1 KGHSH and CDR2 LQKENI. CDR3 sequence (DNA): TGTGCCAGCTCATCTACAGGGGGAAGGATGGACGAGCAGTACTTC. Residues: CASSSTGGRMDEQYF. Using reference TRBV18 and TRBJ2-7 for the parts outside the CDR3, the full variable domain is NAGVMQNPRHLVRRRGQEARLRCSPMKGHSHVYWYRQLPEEGLKFMVYLQKENIIDESGMPKERFSAEFPKEGPSILRIQQVVRGDSAAYFCASSSTGGRMDEQYFGPGTRLTVT.

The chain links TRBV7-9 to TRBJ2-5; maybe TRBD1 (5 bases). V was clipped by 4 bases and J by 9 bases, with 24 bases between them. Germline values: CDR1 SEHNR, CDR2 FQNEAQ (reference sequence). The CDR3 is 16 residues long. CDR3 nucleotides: TGTGCCAGCAGCTCCCAGGACAACCGAGCCCAAGGATCCCAGTACTTC. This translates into CASSSQDNRAQGSQYF.

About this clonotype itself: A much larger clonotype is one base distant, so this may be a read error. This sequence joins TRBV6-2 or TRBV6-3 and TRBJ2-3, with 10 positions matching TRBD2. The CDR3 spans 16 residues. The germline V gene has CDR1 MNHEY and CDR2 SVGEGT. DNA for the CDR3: TGTGCCAGCACCGTCTATCCTAGCGGGAGATCAGATACGCAGTTTTTT. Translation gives CASTVYPSGRSDTQFF.

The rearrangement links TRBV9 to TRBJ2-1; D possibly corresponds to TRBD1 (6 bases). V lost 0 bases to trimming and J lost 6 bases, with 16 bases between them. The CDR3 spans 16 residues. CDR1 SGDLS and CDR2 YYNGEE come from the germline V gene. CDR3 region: CASSVDTGWAGNEQFF. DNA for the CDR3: TGTGCCAGCAGCGTAGACACAGGGTGGGCGGGCAATGAGCAGTTCTTC.